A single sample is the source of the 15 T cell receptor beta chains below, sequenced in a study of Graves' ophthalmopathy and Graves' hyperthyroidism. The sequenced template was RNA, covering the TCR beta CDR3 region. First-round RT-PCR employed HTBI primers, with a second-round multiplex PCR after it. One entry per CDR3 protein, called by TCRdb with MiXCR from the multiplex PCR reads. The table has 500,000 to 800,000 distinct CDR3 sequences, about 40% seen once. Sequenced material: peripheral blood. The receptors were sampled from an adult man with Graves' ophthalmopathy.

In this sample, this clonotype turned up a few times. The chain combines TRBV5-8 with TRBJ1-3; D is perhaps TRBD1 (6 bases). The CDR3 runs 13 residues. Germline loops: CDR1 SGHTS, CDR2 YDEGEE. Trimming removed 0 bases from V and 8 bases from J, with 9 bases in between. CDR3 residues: CASSLAQGDTIYF. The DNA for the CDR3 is TGTGCCAGCAGCTTGGCACAGGGAGACACCATATATTTT.

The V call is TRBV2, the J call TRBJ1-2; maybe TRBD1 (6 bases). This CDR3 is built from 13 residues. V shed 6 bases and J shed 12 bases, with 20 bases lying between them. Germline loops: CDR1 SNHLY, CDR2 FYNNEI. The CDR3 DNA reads TGTGCCAGCAGCTCAGGGGTGTCTTCTGGAAACACCTTC. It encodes CASSSGVSSGNTF.

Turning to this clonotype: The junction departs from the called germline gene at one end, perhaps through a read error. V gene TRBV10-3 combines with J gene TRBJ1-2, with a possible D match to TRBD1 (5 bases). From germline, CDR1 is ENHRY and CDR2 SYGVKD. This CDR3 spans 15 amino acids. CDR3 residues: CASSEGETANYGYTF. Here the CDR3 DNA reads TGTGCCAGCAGTGAAGGGGAGACGGCTAACTATGGCTACACCTTC.

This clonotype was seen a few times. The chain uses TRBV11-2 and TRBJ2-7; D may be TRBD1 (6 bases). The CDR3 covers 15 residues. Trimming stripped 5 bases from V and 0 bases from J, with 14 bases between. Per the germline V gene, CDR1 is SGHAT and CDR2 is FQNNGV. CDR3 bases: TGTGCCAGCAGCATTGGGACAATTGCCTCCTACGAGCAGTACTTC. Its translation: CASSIGTIASYEQYF.

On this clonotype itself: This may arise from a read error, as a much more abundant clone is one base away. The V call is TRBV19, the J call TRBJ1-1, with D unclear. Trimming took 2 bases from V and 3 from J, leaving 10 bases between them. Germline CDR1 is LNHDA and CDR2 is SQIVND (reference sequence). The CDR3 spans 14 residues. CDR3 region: CASSIRLRDTEAFF. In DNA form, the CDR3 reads TGTGCCAGTAGTATACGTCTCCGGGACACTGAAGCTTTCTTT. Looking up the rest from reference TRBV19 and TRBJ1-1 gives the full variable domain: DGGITQSPKYLFRKEGQNVTLSCEQNLNHDAMYWYRQDPGQGLRLIYYSQIVNDFQKGDIAEGYSVSREKKESFPLTVTSAQKNPTAFYLCASSIRLRDTEAFFGQGTRLTVV.

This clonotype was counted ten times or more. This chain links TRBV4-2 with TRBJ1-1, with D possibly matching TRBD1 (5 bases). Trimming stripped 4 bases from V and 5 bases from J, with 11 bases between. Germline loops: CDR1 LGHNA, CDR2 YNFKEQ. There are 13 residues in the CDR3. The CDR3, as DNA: TGTGCCAGCAGCCGGGACCTGGGTACTGAAGCTTTCTTT. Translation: CASSRDLGTEAFF.

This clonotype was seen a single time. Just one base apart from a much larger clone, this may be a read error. This chain's CDR3 is CASSGSRTGKETQDF. DNA for the CDR3: TGTGCCAGCAGTGGATCCAGGACAGGGAAAGAGACCCAGGACTTC. V gene TRBV12-3 or TRBV12-4 combines with J gene TRBJ2-5; 8 positions match TRBD1. The CDR3 runs to 15 residues.

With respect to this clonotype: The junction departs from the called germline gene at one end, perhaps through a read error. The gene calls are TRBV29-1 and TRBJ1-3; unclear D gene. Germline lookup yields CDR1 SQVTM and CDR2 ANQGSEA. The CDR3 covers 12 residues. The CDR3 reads CAWSVAGNTIYF. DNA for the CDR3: TGTGCCTGGAGTGTTGCCGGAAACACCATATATTTT.

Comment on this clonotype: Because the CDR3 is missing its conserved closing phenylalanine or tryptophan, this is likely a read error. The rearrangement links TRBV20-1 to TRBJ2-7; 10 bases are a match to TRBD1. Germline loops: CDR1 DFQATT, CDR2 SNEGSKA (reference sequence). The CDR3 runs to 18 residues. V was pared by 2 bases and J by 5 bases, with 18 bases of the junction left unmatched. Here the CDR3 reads CSARFPTVRDRGIDEQYL. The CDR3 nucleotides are TGCAGTGCTAGATTCCCCACCGTCCGGGACAGGGGCATCGACGAGCAGTACCTC.

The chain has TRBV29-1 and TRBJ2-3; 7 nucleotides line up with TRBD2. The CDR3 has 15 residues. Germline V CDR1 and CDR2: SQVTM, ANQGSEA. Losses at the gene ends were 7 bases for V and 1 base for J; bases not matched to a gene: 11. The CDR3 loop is CSAGGVRVGTDTQYF. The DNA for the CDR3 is TGCAGCGCTGGGGGGGTCAGGGTGGGCACAGATACGCAGTATTTT.

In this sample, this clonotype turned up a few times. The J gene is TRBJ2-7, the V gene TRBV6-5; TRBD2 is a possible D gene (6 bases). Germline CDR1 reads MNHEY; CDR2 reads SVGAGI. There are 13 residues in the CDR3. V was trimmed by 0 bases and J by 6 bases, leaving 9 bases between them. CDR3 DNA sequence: TGTGCCAGCAGTTACTCGGAGGGGAGCGAGCAGTACTTC. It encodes CASSYSEGSEQYF.

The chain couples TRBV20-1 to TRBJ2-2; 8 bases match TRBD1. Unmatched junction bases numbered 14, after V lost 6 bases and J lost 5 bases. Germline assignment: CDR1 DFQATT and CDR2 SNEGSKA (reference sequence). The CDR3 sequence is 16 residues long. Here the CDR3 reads CSAKRLDREVTGELFF. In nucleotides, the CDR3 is TGCAGTGCCAAACGGTTGGACAGGGAGGTGACCGGGGAGCTGTTTTTT.

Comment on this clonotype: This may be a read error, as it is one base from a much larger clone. The CDR3 DNA follows: TGTGCCAGCAGTTGGGACGGACGCCATCCCAATCAGCCCCAGCATTTT. Protein product: CASSWDGRHPNQPQHF. The J gene is TRBJ1-5, the V gene TRBV2, with D tentatively TRBD1 (5 bases). CDR1 and CDR2 from the germline V gene are SNHLY and FYNNEI. Trimming cost V 5 bases and J 3 bases, with 17 bases left between them. CDR3 length: 16 amino acids.

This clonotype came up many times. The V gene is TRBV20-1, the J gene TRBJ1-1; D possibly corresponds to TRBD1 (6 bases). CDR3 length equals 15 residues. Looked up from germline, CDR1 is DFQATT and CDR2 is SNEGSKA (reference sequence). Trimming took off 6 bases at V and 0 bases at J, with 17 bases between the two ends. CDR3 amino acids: CSATGTPGLNTEAFF. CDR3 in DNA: TGCAGTGCGACCGGGACACCTGGGCTGAACACTGAAGCTTTCTTT.

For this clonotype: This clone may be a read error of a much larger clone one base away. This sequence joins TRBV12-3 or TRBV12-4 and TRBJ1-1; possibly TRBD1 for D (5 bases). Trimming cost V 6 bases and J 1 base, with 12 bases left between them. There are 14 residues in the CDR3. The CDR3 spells CASRPREQNTEAFF. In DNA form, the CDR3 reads TGTGCCAGCAGACCCAGGGAACAGAACACTGAAGCTTTCTTT.